Listed below are T cell receptor beta chains from one sample, sequenced in a study of T-cell memory formation after mild COVID-19. TCRdb used MiXCR to reprocess the 5' RACE reads, holding one entry per CDR3 protein. The data show under 300,000 distinct CDR3 sequences, roughly 8.2% seen once. Input material: PBMCs or a T cell subset sorted from them (not recorded which). These receptors were obtained from a man between 18 and 35 years old who had mild COVID-19 (a few samples of this study predate the infection). Cell type and time point are not known. CDR3s leave out the opening cysteine and the closing phenylalanine or tryptophan.

>TRBV10-3
AIRTPYSNQPQH
>TRBV7-2
ASRPPGAGYGYT
>TRBV12-3/TRBV12-4
ASSPTLNYEQY
>TRBV5-1
ASSSGTSNYGYT
>TRBV15
ATSRDLGSSYNSPLH
>TRBV20-1
SAREGQTNTGELF
>TRBV27
ASSLLRAGGAGEQF
>TRBV7-3
ASSLASRGKAF
>TRBV11-2
ASSLVGQGWLNTEAF
>TRBV9
ASSVVIKDEQF
>TRBV7-8
ASSLAMGSGGIGETQY
>TRBV6-5
ASRRQVYNSPLH
>TRBV12-3/TRBV12-4
ASSPNRGWETQY
>TRBV4-3
ASSPEVGTDTQY
>TRBV7-3
ASSLQDRGPYGYT
>TRBV4-2
ASSQIKAREADEQY
>TRBV7-2
ASSLAGQITEAF
>TRBV10-2
ASGRDRANTEAF
>TRBV6-5
ASSLGPIPYLTETQY
>TRBV20-1
SASRTGGPNYGYT
>TRBV18
ASSPPSQGIEKLF
>TRBV29-1
SVEDEGRGVIEAF
>TRBV5-6
ASSLVGTLAGNTDTQY
>TRBV12-3/TRBV12-4
ASSFIPGDGGSPLH
>TRBV20-1
SAAAPGTSGYNEQF
>TRBV11-3
ASSSWSGQGAREQY
>TRBV6-5
ASRRVTVDNEQF
>TRBV9
ASSPRGRGSYNEQF
>TRBV5-1
ASSIRRGGPYEQY
>TRBV20-1
SAQRGATDTQY
>TRBV20-1
SALGPNQPQH
>TRBV13
ASSSPGLAGTDTQY
>TRBV5-1
ASSPLSGDTQY
>TRBV7-3
ASRSPDRGNTGELF
>TRBV6-5
ASRPDRVRAEQY
>TRBV7-2
ASSSGTGFDEQF
>TRBV4-1
ASSQGPGQGHDEQF
>TRBV27
ASSSRGGMNTEAF
>TRBV19
ASSSWRGVEETQY
>TRBV7-2
ASSLGQGFGSPLH
>TRBV18
ASSSVETQY
>TRBV27
ASSLRAFAGEQY